These 31 T cell receptor beta chains share one sample of origin, sequenced in a study of neurological immune-mediated disorders. TCRdb passed the 5' RACE reads through MiXCR, listing each CDR3 protein once. The sample lists about 38,000 distinct CDR3 sequences, about 4.4% occurring once. The sample comprised CD4+ T cells from blood. Every receptor here comes from a man aged 18 to 30 in good health.

In this sample, this clonotype turned up many times. The V call is TRBV7-9, the J call TRBJ1-4; the D is unclear. CDR3 size: 15 residues. Trimming stripped 3 bases from V and 4 bases from J, with 12 bases between. From germline, CDR1 is SEHNR and CDR2 FQNEAQ (reference sequence). The CDR3 protein is CASSFANSFNEKLFF. The CDR3 DNA sequence: TGTGCCAGCAGCTTCGCTAACAGCTTTAATGAAAAACTGTTTTTT. Filled out from reference TRBV7-9 and TRBJ1-4, the complete variable domain reads DTGVSQNPRHKITKRGQNVTFRCDPISEHNRLYWYRQTLGQGPEFLTYFQNEAQLEKSRLLSDRFSAERPKGSFSTLEIQRTEQGDSAMYLCASSFANSFNEKLFFGSGTQLSVL.

There are many counts of this clonotype. The genes are TRBV5-1 and TRBJ2-2; D is perhaps TRBD1 (6 bases). The CDR3 is made up of 15 amino acids. Per the germline V gene, CDR1 is SGHRS and CDR2 is YFSETQ. The V end lost 6 bases, the J end lost 3 bases, and 15 bases lay between the germline ends. The CDR3: CASTPRGSDTGELFF. The DNA for the CDR3 is TGCGCCAGCACCCCCAGGGGCTCCGACACCGGGGAGCTGTTTTTT.

This clonotype was counted many times. The chain is built from TRBV20-1 and TRBJ1-2; 7 bases align to TRBD1. V was clipped by 6 bases and J by 4 bases; unmatched bases: 8. Germline values: CDR1 DFQATT, CDR2 SNEGSKA (reference sequence). This CDR3 spans 13 amino acids. The CDR3 region is CSAGGRGGYGYTF. In DNA form, the CDR3 reads TGCAGTGCAGGGGGCCGAGGCGGCTATGGCTACACCTTC.

This clonotype was seen ten or more times. The chain joins TRBV12-3 or TRBV12-4 to TRBJ1-2; 8 bases line up with TRBD1. The CDR3 totals 17 residues. V was clipped by 3 bases and J by 0 bases; unmatched bases: 9. CDR3 sequence: CASSFGSGGQANYGYTF. CDR3 DNA sequence: TGTGCCAGCAGTTTTGGGTCAGGGGGCCAAGCTAACTATGGCTACACCTTC.

The V gene is TRBV24-1, the J gene TRBJ2-1; D could derive from TRBD1 or TRBD2 (5 bases each). V dropped 12 bases and J dropped 7 bases, with 18 bases sitting between them. The germline gives CDR1 KGHDR, CDR2 SFDVKD. The CDR3 length is 13 residues. CDR3 sequence (DNA): TGTGCCGTCAGTCCCCTGGGGGAAAATGAGCAGTTCTTC. This gives the protein CAVSPLGENEQFF.

This clonotype was seen repeatedly, ten times or more. The chain carries TRBV27 and TRBJ2-7, with TRBD1 matching 10 bases. CDR1 and CDR2 (germline): MNHEY, SMNVEV (reference sequence). CDR3 length: 14 residues. V lost 4 bases to trimming and J lost 7 bases; unmatched junction nucleotides: 7. The CDR3: CASSWDRGPGEQYF. In DNA, the CDR3 is TGTGCCAGCAGTTGGGACAGGGGTCCTGGAGAGCAGTACTTC.

By share, this clonotype counts as medium-sized. The V gene is TRBV20-1, the J gene TRBJ2-2; 10 bases agree with TRBD1. The CDR3 sequence is 14 residues long. J gave up 7 bases and V 3 bases, and 5 bases lay outside the gene matches. Germline V gene data show CDR1 as DFQATT and CDR2 as SNEGSKA (reference sequence). CDR3 coding DNA: TGCAGTGCTAGGATGGGGGACAGGGGCGGGGAGCTGTTTTTT. As protein: CSARMGDRGGELFF.

This clonotype was recorded many times. V usage is TRBV20-1 and J usage is TRBJ1-4, with D perhaps matching TRBD1 (5 bases). The germline gives CDR1 DFQATT, CDR2 SNEGSKA (reference sequence). This CDR3 is built from 13 residues. The V end lost 4 bases, the J end lost 14 bases, and 20 bases lay between the germline ends. CDR3 loop: CSATDTPSLGLFF. The DNA of the CDR3 is TGCAGTGCTACGGACACCCCTAGCCTAGGGCTGTTTTTT.

This clonotype was seen at least ten times. The V call is TRBV5-5, the J call TRBJ2-1, with 15 nucleotides matching TRBD2. Germline values: CDR1 SGHKS, CDR2 YYEKEE (reference sequence). Germline trimming cut 0 bases from V and 6 bases from J; bases unmatched to any gene: 7. The length of the CDR3 is 18 residues. Here the CDR3 DNA reads TGTGCCAGCAGCTTGGCCTTCGGACTAGCGGGGGGGTTCAATGAGCAGTTCTTC. Protein sequence: CASSLAFGLAGGFNEQFF.

In its sample, this clonotype was seen many times. V and J are TRBV5-5 and TRBJ1-6; possible D gene TRBD1, 6 bases. Germline V gene sequence: CDR1 SGHKS, CDR2 YYEKEE (reference sequence). V lost 4 bases to trimming and J lost 3 bases, with 8 bases between them. The CDR3 has 14 amino acids. The CDR3 sequence is CASSGDNYNSPLHF. CDR3 sequence (DNA): TGTGCCAGCAGCGGGGACAACTATAATTCACCCCTCCACTTT. The variable domain in full, with the rest retrieved from reference TRBV5-5 and TRBJ1-6, is DAGVTQSPTHLIKTRGQQVTLRCSPISGHKSVSWYQQVLGQGPQFIFQYYEKEERGRGNFPDRFSARQFPNYSSELNVNALLLGDSALYLCASSGDNYNSPLHFGNGTRLTVT.

This clonotype was counted ten times or more. The rearrangement uses TRBV29-1 and TRBJ1-2; D perhaps matches TRBD1 (5 bases). With 4 bases removed from V and 3 bases from J, the gap between germline ends came to 6 bases. The CDR3 loop spans 11 amino acids. Germline CDR1 and CDR2: SQVTM and ANQGSEA. DNA of the CDR3: TGCAGCGTTGGCAGGGACTATGGCTACACCTTC. Translated, it gives CSVGRDYGYTF.

This clonotype has ten or more counts. V is TRBV20-1 and J is TRBJ2-1; 9 bases fit TRBD2. With V trimmed by 5 bases and J by 2 bases, 4 bases remained unmatched. Germline V gene sequence: CDR1 DFQATT, CDR2 SNEGSKA (reference sequence). The CDR3 covers 14 residues. CDR3 nucleotides: TGCAGTGCTTTCAGCGGGGGGACCTACAATGAGCAGTTCTTC. Amino acids: CSAFSGGTYNEQFF.

This clonotype was counted ten times or more. V is TRBV10-1 and J is TRBJ2-2, with 9 bases lining up with TRBD2. This CDR3 is built from 16 residues. From germline, CDR1 is WNHNN and CDR2 SYGVQD (reference sequence). The ends lost 8 bases at V and 2 bases at J; junction bases unmatched: 9. CDR3 DNA: TGCGCCAGCGGGGCCGGGACTAGCTCTAACACCGGGGAGCTGTTTTTT. It translates to CASGAGTSSNTGELFF.

In its sample, this clonotype was seen many times. The genes are TRBV20-1 and TRBJ2-2; TRBD2 agrees at 10 bases. Germline values: CDR1 DFQATT, CDR2 SNEGSKA (reference sequence). The ends lost 0 bases at V and 7 bases at J; junction bases unmatched: 8. CDR3 size: 16 residues. The CDR3 nucleotides are TGCAGTGCTAGAGATCGGAAACTAGCGGGGAACGGGGAGCTGTTTTTT. Translation gives CSARDRKLAGNGELFF.

This clonotype was counted ten times or more. This chain connects TRBV7-2 to TRBJ1-2; D is possibly TRBD1 (6 bases). Germline CDR1 SGHTA, CDR2 FQGNSA. This CDR3 is 15 amino acids long. V was cut by 5 bases and J by 4 bases, with 17 bases left in between. This CDR3 is CASSLSPTGVYGYTF. In DNA form, the CDR3 reads TGTGCCAGCAGCCTATCACCGACAGGAGTCTATGGCTACACCTTC. Looking up the rest from reference TRBV7-2 and TRBJ1-2 gives the full variable domain: GAGVSQSPSNKVTEKGKDVELRCDPISGHTALYWYRQSLGQGLEFLIYFQGNSAPDKSGLPSDRFSAERTGGSVSTLTIQRTQQEDSAVYLCASSLSPTGVYGYTFGSGTRLTVV.

This clonotype occurred many times. The rearrangement uses TRBV2 and TRBJ2-6; a weak D match, TRBD2 (5 bases). The CDR3 spans 15 residues. V was pared by 6 bases and J by 2 bases, with 11 bases between. Germline CDR1 SNHLY, CDR2 FYNNEI. The CDR3 DNA sequence: TGTGCCAGCAGCCTTGGAGGACCTGGGGCCAACGTCCTGACTTTC. It is translated as CASSLGGPGANVLTF.

The chain joins TRBV7-3 to TRBJ2-2, with 9 nucleotides matching TRBD1. V gave up 6 bases and J gave up 3 bases; unmatched junction bases: 5. CDR3 length: 15 residues. Germline lookup yields CDR1 SGHTA and CDR2 FQGTGA. CDR3 sequence: CASRTGTGYTGELFF. DNA for the CDR3: TGTGCCAGCAGGACCGGGACAGGGTACACCGGGGAGCTGTTTTTT.

This clonotype occurred many times. The chain uses TRBV7-9 and TRBJ2-7, with 13 bases lining up with TRBD2. Germline V lookup: CDR1 SEHNR, CDR2 FQNEAQ (reference sequence). This CDR3 contains 16 residues. V shed 1 base and J 4 bases; nucleotides not matched to a gene: 4. CDR3 nucleotides: TGTGCCAGCAGCTTAGGAACTAGCGGGGGGGCTTACGAGCAGTACTTC. This encodes CASSLGTSGGAYEQYF.

This clonotype came up many times. V and J are TRBV5-1 and TRBJ1-2; TRBD1 matches 8 bases. The length of the CDR3 is 17 residues. V lost 3 bases, J lost 5 bases, and 15 bases stayed unmatched. Germline assignment: CDR1 SGHRS and CDR2 YFSETQ. In nucleotides, the CDR3 is TGCGCCAGCAGCTCCGGACAGGGAGGGCAAGATGAGTATGGCTACACCTTC. Its translation: CASSSGQGGQDEYGYTF.

This clonotype was counted many times. The chain links TRBV6-1 to TRBJ1-3; D is unresolved. V dropped 3 bases and J dropped 4 bases, with 7 bases sitting between them. Germline V gene data show CDR1 as MNHNS and CDR2 as SASEGT. The CDR3 has 13 residues. The CDR3 is CASSDPTGNTIYF. The CDR3 DNA follows: TGTGCCAGCAGTGACCCGACAGGAAACACCATATATTTT.

This clonotype was detected ten times or more. The chain is built from TRBV5-6 and TRBJ2-3, with TRBD2 as a possible D gene (6 bases). The CDR3 contains 14 residues. The V end lost 1 base, the J end lost 2 bases, and 8 bases lay between the germline ends. Germline values: CDR1 SGHDT, CDR2 YYEEEE. CDR3 sequence: CASSLSGDTDTQYF. In DNA, the CDR3 is TGTGCCAGCAGCTTGTCGGGGGACACAGATACGCAGTATTTT. Combining the CDR3 with reference TRBV5-6 and TRBJ2-3 gives the whole variable domain DAGVTQSPTHLIKTRGQQVTLRCSPKSGHDTVSWYQQALGQGPQFIFQYYEEEERQRGNFPDRFSGHQFPNYSSELNVNALLLGDSALYLCASSLSGDTDTQYFGPGTRLTVL.

This clonotype was seen ten or more times. The chain uses TRBV7-2 and TRBJ1-1; 7 nucleotides match TRBD1. Trimming removed 0 bases from V and 4 bases from J; junction bases left unmatched: 5. The CDR3 covers 15 residues. The germline gives CDR1 SGHTA, CDR2 FQGNSA. Here the CDR3 reads CASSLATGLATEAFF. The CDR3 bases are TGTGCCAGCAGCTTAGCGACAGGGCTGGCCACTGAAGCTTTCTTT.

This clonotype has a count of ten or more. In nucleotides, the CDR3 is TGTGCCAGCAGCACCTTGGGGAATGAAAAACTGTTTTTT. Translation gives CASSTLGNEKLFF. The V gene is TRBV7-8, the J gene TRBJ1-4; D not resolved. Deletions cut 5 bases from V and 5 bases from J, with 9 bases between. Germline-derived CDR1 and CDR2 are SGHVS and FQNEAQ. The CDR3 spans 13 residues.

In this sample, this clonotype turned up many times. V gene TRBV12-3 or TRBV12-4 combines with J gene TRBJ1-1; D is undetermined. This CDR3 is built from 13 residues. V lost 5 bases, J lost 1 base, and 8 bases lay in between. The CDR3 here is CASSMVENTEAFF. CDR3 sequence (DNA): TGTGCCAGCAGTATGGTTGAGAACACTGAAGCTTTCTTT.

This clonotype has a count of ten or more. The chain uses TRBV5-1 and TRBJ1-4; D gene ambiguous. This CDR3 comprises 13 residues. Germline values: CDR1 SGHRS, CDR2 YFSETQ. Trimming cost V 0 bases and J 8 bases, with 8 bases left between them. This chain's CDR3 is CASSLEQYEKLFF. CDR3 nucleotide sequence: TGCGCCAGCAGCTTGGAACAGTACGAAAAACTGTTTTTT.

There are many counts of this clonotype. The chain uses TRBV27 and TRBJ1-1, with no clear D. Germline CDR1 and CDR2: MNHEY and SMNVEV (reference sequence). There are 13 residues in the CDR3. V lost 5 bases to trimming and J lost 1 base, with 8 bases between them. DNA of the CDR3: TGTGCCAGCAGTCTCCGGGAGAACACTGAAGCTTTCTTT. The encoded protein is CASSLRENTEAFF.

The chain links TRBV11-2 to TRBJ2-3, with a possible D match to TRBD2 (5 bases). Germline CDR1 and CDR2: SGHAT and FQNNGV. This CDR3 has 15 amino acids. V lost 1 base to trimming and J lost 3 bases, with 11 bases between them. CDR3 protein: CASSLGGLGTDTQYF. CDR3 coding DNA: TGTGCCAGCAGCTTAGGAGGGCTAGGAACAGATACGCAGTATTTT.

This clonotype was seen repeatedly, ten times or more. The J gene is TRBJ2-3, the V gene TRBV5-1, with D maybe TRBD1 (7 bases). The germline V and J ends were trimmed by 0 bases and 2 bases, with 13 bases remaining between them. From germline, CDR1 is SGHRS and CDR2 YFSETQ. The CDR3 has 16 amino acids. For the CDR3, the DNA is TGCGCCAGCAGCTTGGCAATCAGGGGGGACACAGATACGCAGTATTTT. This encodes CASSLAIRGDTDTQYF.

This clonotype was seen many times. The chain carries TRBV29-1 and TRBJ1-1; weak D call: TRBD1 (5 bases). Germline lookup yields CDR1 SQVTM and CDR2 ANQGSEA. Trimming left V 7 bases short and J 0 bases short, with 12 bases between. The CDR3 is 13 amino acids. This CDR3 reads CSGVTEMNTEAFF. DNA for the CDR3: TGCAGCGGGGTGACAGAGATGAACACTGAAGCTTTCTTT.

In this sample, this clonotype turned up many times. The chain is built from TRBV10-3 and TRBJ1-4; D ambiguous. The CDR3 loop spans 15 amino acids. From germline, CDR1 is ENHRY and CDR2 SYGVKD. Between the trimmed V and J ends, which lost 3 bases and 7 bases, there was a span of 15 bases. The DNA of the CDR3 is TGTGCCATCAGTGATCAGCGCTTTATGTTTGAAAAACTGTTTTTT. The encoded protein is CAISDQRFMFEKLFF.

This clonotype was recorded at least ten times. The J gene is TRBJ2-5, the V gene TRBV29-1; D may be TRBD1 (5 bases). The germline V gene has CDR1 SQVTM and CDR2 ANQGSEA. CDR3 length: 15 residues. V was pared by 5 bases and J by 4 bases, with 20 bases between. The CDR3 loop is CSVSSQGSTGETQYF. In DNA form, the CDR3 reads TGCAGCGTTTCCTCCCAGGGTAGTACTGGAGAGACCCAGTACTTC.